These T cell receptor beta chains were read from a single sample in a study of blood T cell repertoires in COVID-19. The protocol was immunoSEQ multiplex PCR, while the TCRdb copy is restricted to in-frame clones and leaves out a portion. The repertoire consists of under 200,000 clones, with 85% to 90% occurring once and the leading ten covering approximately 0.5%. The sample comprised peripheral blood. Every receptor here comes from a man between 60 and 75 years old with COVID-19, enrolled during active disease. CDR3s include the opening cysteine and the closing phenylalanine or tryptophan. Each record gives: V gene, J gene, clone size, D gene, CDR3 protein, CDR3 DNA. A D gene is named only where the DNA matches it firmly. Expanded clones get a size class; other rows say once, few or many, or leave the size out.

TRBV18	TRBJ1-1	NA	NA	CASSPTLNRAGVNTEAFF	TGTGCCAGCTCACCAACCCTTAACAGGGCTGGGGTGAACACTGAAGCTTTCTTT
TRBV19	TRBJ1-2	NA	NA	CASSITDNYGYTF	TGTGCCAGTAGTATCACAGATAACTATGGCTACACCTTC
TRBV6-5	TRBJ1-2	NA	TRBD1	CASSYSPGTGGAATF	TGTGCCAGCAGTTACTCCCCCGGGACAGGGGGCGCCGCCACCTTC
TRBV10-1	TRBJ2-7	NA	TRBD1	CASRDRGYEQYF	TGCGCCAGCAGGGACAGGGGGTACGAGCAGTACTTC
TRBV10-3	TRBJ2-3	NA	TRBD2	CAISDRTSGGTDTQYF	TGTGCCATCAGTGACCGGACTAGCGGGGGCACAGATACGCAGTATTTT
TRBV11-3	TRBJ1-1	NA	TRBD1	CASSSPGTGVANTEAFF	TGTGCCAGCAGCTCCCCCGGGACAGGGGTCGCGAACACTGAAGCTTTCTTT
TRBV5-6	TRBJ2-1	few	TRBD1	CASSFGQAYNEQFF	TGTGCCAGCAGCTTCGGACAGGCGTACAATGAGCAGTTCTTC
TRBV25-1	TRBJ1-5	once	NA	CASSQGSNQPQHF	TGTGCCAGCAGTCAGGGTAGCAATCAGCCCCAGCATTTT
TRBV27	TRBJ1-5	NA	TRBD1	CASSFDRETQPQHF	TGTGCCAGCAGTTTTGACAGGGAAACTCAGCCCCAGCATTTT
TRBV3-1/TRBV3-2	TRBJ1-1	few	NA	CASSQVSGNTEAFF	TGTGCCAGCAGCCAAGTCTCAGGGAACACTGAAGCTTTCTTT
TRBV4-3	TRBJ2-7	NA	TRBD1	CASSQYGADRVVF	TGCGCCAGCAGCCAGTACGGGGCCGACAGGGTCGTCTTC
TRBV6-2/TRBV6-3	TRBJ2-7	few	NA	CASSYSVYEQYF	TGTGCCAGCAGTTATTCCGTCTACGAGCAGTACTTC
TRBV27	TRBJ2-2	NA	TRBD2	CASSLRPPGLAGGSTGELFF	TGTGCCAGCAGTTTACGCCCCCCGGGGCTAGCGGGGGGGAGCACCGGGGAGCTGTTTTTT
TRBV6-2/TRBV6-3	TRBJ1-5	once	NA	CASSPLDRPVGMSNQPQHF	TGTGCCAGCAGTCCCCTGGACAGACCCGTGGGGATGAGCAATCAGCCCCAGCATTTT
TRBV12-3/TRBV12-4	TRBJ1-2	few	TRBD1	CASSRDRGRGYTF	TGTGCCAGCAGCCGGGACAGGGGTCGGGGCTACACCTTC
TRBV7-8	TRBJ1-1	NA	NA	CASSLGRNTEAFF	TGTGCCAGCAGCCTCGGGAGGAACACTGAAGCTTTCTTT
TRBV15	TRBJ1-1	NA	NA	CATSVVDRMNTEAFF	TGTGCCACCAGCGTAGTCGACAGAATGAACACTGAAGCTTTCTTT
TRBV5-1	TRBJ2-2	NA	NA	CASSLEGQRLAGELFF	TGCGCCAGCAGCTTGGAGGGACAACGTCTCGCCGGGGAGCTGTTTTTT
TRBV14	TRBJ2-2	once	NA	CASSLRLYGELFF	TGTGCCAGCAGCCTTCGACTGTACGGGGAGCTGTTTTTT
TRBV5-1	TRBJ2-5	NA	TRBD2	CASSLGPGLAGVETQYF	TGCGCCAGCAGCTTGGGACCGGGACTAGCGGGAGTTGAGACCCAGTACTTC
TRBV7-2	TRBJ2-5	NA	TRBD2	CASSPLAGVRETQYF	TGTGCCAGCAGCCCCCTGGCGGGGGTACGAGAGACCCAGTACTTC
TRBV9	TRBJ2-5	NA	NA	CASSVGARGLKETQYF	TGTGCCAGCAGCGTAGGCGCCAGGGGATTAAAAGAGACCCAGTACTTC
TRBV4-3	TRBJ1-1	NA	TRBD1	CASSQDRGVTEAFF	TGCGCCAGCAGCCAAGACAGGGGGGTGACTGAAGCTTTCTTT
TRBV29-1	TRBJ1-2	once	NA	CSVGVGARGYTF	TGCAGCGTTGGGGTGGGGGCTCGGGGCTACACCTTC
TRBV7-2	TRBJ2-1	NA	TRBD2	CASSSGGNEQFF	TGTGCCAGCAGCTCGGGGGGGAATGAGCAGTTCTTC
TRBV6-5	TRBJ1-2	once	TRBD1	CASSYNRDRGQGYTF	TGTGCCAGCAGTTATAACCGGGACAGGGGGCAAGGCTACACCTTC
TRBV29-1	TRBJ2-7	NA	NA	CSVPTGPNSYEQYF	TGCAGCGTTCCAACAGGGCCGAACTCCTACGAGCAGTACTTC
TRBV7-2	TRBJ2-3	NA	TRBD2	CASSLRPRTSGAADTQYF	TGTGCCAGCAGCCTCCGACCAAGGACTAGCGGGGCTGCAGATACGCAGTATTTT
TRBV7-2	TRBJ2-3	NA	TRBD1	CASSGQGADTQYF	TGTGCCAGCAGCGGGCAGGGGGCAGATACGCAGTATTTT